This paragraph reports one TCR beta chain. This entry comes from a study of blood T cell repertoires in COVID-19. Participants were aged about 18 to 100 years from about 25 US areas. CDR3 length: 14 amino acids. V lost 5 bases, J lost 4 bases, and 11 bases lay in between. Germline V gene data show CDR1 as SGHAT and CDR2 as FQNNGV. Original processing methods: Nucleated cell number was recorded as an estimate derived from reference gene primer amplification. Profiled with immunoSEQ multiplex PCR; TCRdb holds only in-frame clones, not every one. For V, J and clone size, that table is used; D and trimming come from the DNA. The repertoire holds roughly 250,000 clones, with around 93% as singletons.

The specimen sequenced was PBMCs or T cells enriched from blood (not recorded which). The sequence derives from a human donor in a cohort exposed to, infected with or recovered from COVID-19 (not recorded which). The donor label of this sample is uncertain. The chain couples TRBV11-2 to TRBJ1-4; D is ambiguous. CDR3 amino acids: CASSPISVNEKLFF. For the CDR3, the DNA is TGTGCCAGCAGCCCTATTAGTGTTAATGAAAAACTGTTTTTT. Using reference TRBV11-2 and TRBJ1-4 for the parts outside the CDR3, the full variable domain is EAGVAQSPRYKIIEKRQSVAFWCNPISGHATLYWYQQILGQGPKLLIQFQNNGVVDDSQLPKDRFSAERLKGVDSTLKIQPAKLEDSAVYLCASSPISVNEKLFFGSGTQLSVL.